This TCR beta chain was sequenced during a study of blood T cell repertoires in COVID-19 (TCRdb year 2020). Some background on the complete study: Samples from collaborators originated in the United States, Italy and Spain and spanned both the acute and convalescent phases of COVID-19. The material from the prospective study consisted of cDNA or gDNA derived from T cells, B-cell-depleted T cells, or PBMCs. Deeply sampled blood TCRbeta repertoires from subjects exposed to, actively infected with, or recovered from COVID-19 were included in the dataset. The repertoires were released in a freely available public database meant as a resource for research on the immune response to SARS-CoV-2. The samples were drawn from two sources: the first 160 participants of the ongoing ImmuneRACE study, and 1,000 to 1,500 subjects contributed by 6 global collaborators. The sample metadata nearly always contained a de-identified subject ID, COVID-19 status, age in years and sex. Where available, HLA class I and class II types were obtained from metadata supplied by the sample provider rather than from assay-based typing.

TCRbeta CDR3 regions were amplified from genomic DNA by means of the immunoSEQ Assay, a bias-controlled multiplex PCR. The study's processing was this. The number of nucleated cells in each sample was estimated from the amplification of reference gene primers within the assay. Sequence reads were collapsed and filtered to measure the absolute abundance of every unique TCRbeta CDR3 rearrangement. Productive Simpson clonality was computed per sample as the square root of Simpson's diversity index over productive rearrangements. Here the immuneACCESS table is served through TCRdb, limited to in-frame sequences with V and J called. Missing clones are a known gap in these copies; in checked studies unresolved V genes cover under half, and the rest lacks a known reason. V and J calls plus clone size are reproduced from that table; the DNA served to infer D and trimming. In this sample the table shows 470,000 or so clones, about 89% of which occur a single time. The top ten clones comprise roughly 4% of the sample.

Comment on this clone: The antigen it recognizes is unknown. Base qualities were left out, and no much larger clone turns up one base away.

Whole blood was collected in K2EDTA tubes by collaborating institutions according to the institutions' own protocols. For TCRbeta analysis, collaborators shipped samples in one of three forms: frozen whole blood, isolated PBMCs, or DNA extracted from either of those sample types. V is clipped by 3 bases and J by 5 bases, and the sequence between their germline boundaries is 6 bases long. Based on the germline V gene, the CDR1 and CDR2 sequences are SGHRS and YFSETQ. The cysteine opens and the phenylalanine closes a CDR3 of 12 amino acids. The read is trimmed to its CDR3 DNA, 36 bases read in frame from base 1. Results and caveats for the whole study, not just this receptor: How much clinical and demographic metadata was included differed by source and by participant, and the metadata was provided uncurated.

In this chain, TRBV5-1 is recombined with TRBJ2-1; a tentative D call is TRBD2 (5 bases match). The sequencing sample was made of peripheral blood. The source is a woman in her 30s with acute or convalescent COVID-19. The nucleotide sequence is TGCGCCAGCAGCTGGGGAGACAATGAGCAGTTCTTC. It translates as CASSWGDNEQFF.